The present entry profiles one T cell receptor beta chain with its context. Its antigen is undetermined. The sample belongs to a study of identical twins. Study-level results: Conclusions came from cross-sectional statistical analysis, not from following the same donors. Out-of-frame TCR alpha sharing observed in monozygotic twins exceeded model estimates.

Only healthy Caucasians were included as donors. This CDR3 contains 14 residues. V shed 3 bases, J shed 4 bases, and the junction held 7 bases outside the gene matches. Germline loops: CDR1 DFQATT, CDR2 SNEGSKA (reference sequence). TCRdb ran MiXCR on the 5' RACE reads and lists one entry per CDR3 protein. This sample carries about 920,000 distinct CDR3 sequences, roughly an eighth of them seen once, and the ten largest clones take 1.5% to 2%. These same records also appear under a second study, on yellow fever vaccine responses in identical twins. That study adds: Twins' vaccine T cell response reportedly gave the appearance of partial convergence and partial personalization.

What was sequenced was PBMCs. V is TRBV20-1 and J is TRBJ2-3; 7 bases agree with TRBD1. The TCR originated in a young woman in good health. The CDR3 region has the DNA TGCAGTGCTAGGACAGGGTTTAGTGCAGATACGCAGTATTTT. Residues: CSARTGFSADTQYF.